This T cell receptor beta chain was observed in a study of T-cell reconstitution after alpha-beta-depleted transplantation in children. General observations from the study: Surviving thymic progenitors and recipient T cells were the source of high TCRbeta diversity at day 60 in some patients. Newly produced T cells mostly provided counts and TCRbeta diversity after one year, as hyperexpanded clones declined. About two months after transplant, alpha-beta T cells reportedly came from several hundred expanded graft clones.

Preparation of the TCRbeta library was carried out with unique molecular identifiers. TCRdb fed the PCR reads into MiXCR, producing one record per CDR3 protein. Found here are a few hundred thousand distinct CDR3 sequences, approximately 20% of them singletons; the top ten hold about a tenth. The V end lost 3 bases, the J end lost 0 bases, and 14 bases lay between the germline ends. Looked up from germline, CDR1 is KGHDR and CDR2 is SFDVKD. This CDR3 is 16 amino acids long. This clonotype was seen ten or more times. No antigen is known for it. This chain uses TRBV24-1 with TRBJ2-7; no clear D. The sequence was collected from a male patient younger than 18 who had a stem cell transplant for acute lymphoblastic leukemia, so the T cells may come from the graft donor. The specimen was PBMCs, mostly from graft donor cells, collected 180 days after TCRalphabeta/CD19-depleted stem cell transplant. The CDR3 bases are TGTGCCACCAGTGATCCCCGGCACGAGAGCTCCTACGAGCAGTACTTC. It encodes CATSDPRHESSYEQYF.